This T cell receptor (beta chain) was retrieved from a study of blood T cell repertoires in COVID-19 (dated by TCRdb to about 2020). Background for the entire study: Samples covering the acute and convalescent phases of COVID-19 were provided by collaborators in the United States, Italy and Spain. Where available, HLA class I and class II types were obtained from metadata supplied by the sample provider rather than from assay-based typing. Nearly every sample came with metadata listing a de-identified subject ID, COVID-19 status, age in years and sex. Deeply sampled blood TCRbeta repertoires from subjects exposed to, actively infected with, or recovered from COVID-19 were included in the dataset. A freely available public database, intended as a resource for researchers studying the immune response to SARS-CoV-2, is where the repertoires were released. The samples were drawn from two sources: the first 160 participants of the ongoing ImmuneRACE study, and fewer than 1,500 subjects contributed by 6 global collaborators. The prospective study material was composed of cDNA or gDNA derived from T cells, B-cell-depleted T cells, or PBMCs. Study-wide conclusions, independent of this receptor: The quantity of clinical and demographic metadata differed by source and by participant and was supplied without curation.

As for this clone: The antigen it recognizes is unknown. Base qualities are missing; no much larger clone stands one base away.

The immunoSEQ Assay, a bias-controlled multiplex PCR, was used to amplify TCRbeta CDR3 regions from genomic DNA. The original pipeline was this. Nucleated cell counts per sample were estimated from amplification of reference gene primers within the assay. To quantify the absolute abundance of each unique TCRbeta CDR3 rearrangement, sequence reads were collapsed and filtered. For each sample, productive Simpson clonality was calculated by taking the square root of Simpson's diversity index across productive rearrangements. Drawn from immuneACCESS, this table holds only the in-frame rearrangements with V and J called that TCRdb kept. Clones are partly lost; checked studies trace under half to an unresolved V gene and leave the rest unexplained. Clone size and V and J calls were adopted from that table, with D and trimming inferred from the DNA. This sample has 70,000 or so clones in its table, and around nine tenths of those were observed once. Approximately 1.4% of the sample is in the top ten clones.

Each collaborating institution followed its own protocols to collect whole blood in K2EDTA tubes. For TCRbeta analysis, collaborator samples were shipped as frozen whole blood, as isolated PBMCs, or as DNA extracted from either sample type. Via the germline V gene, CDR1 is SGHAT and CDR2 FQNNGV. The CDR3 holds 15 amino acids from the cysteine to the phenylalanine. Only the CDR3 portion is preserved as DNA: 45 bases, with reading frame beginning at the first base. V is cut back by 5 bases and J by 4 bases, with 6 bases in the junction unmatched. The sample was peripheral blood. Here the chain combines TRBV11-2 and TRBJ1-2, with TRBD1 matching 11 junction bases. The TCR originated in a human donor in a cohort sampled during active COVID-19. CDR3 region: CASSPWTGGVYGYTF. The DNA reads TGTGCCAGCAGCCCGTGGACAGGGGGCGTCTATGGCTACACCTTC.